The rows below give T cell receptor beta chains drawn from one sample of a study of blood T cell repertoires in COVID-19. The table came from immunoSEQ multiplex PCR; TCRdb's copy has only in-frame clones and leaves some out. The table records about 220,000 clones, 82% of them present only once. The sequenced sample was PBMCs or T cells enriched from blood (not recorded which). These TCRs come from a woman aged 60-70 years who had recovered from COVID-19. CDR3s include the opening cysteine and the closing phenylalanine or tryptophan. The order of the fields is V gene, D gene, J gene, clone size, CDR3 protein, CDR3 DNA. The D gene is left open where the match is weak. Clone size appears in some rows only: once, few, many, or a class for an expanded clone.

v_gene: TRBV7-6
d_gene: TRBD2
j_gene: TRBJ2-1
abundance: .
CDR3aa: CASSSHTQRGGHEQFF
CDR3nt: TGTGCCAGCAGCTCCCATACCCAGCGGGGGGGCCATGAGCAGTTCTTC

v_gene: TRBV29-1
d_gene: TRBD1
j_gene: TRBJ2-7
abundance: .
CDR3aa: CSVEIPGQLGPEQYF
CDR3nt: TGCAGCGTCGAAATACCGGGACAGCTGGGCCCCGAGCAGTACTTC

v_gene: TRBV3-1/TRBV3-2
d_gene: .
j_gene: TRBJ2-7
abundance: .
CDR3aa: CASSQVTGSYEQYF
CDR3nt: TGTGCCAGCAGCCAAGTGACAGGTTCCTACGAGCAGTACTTC

v_gene: TRBV18
d_gene: .
j_gene: TRBJ2-5
abundance: .
CDR3aa: CASSPGPRERETQYF
CDR3nt: TGTGCCAGCTCACCTGGCCCTAGAGAGAGAGAGACCCAGTACTTC

v_gene: TRBV6-6
d_gene: .
j_gene: TRBJ2-1
abundance: .
CDR3aa: CASSTRRTSYNEQFF
CDR3nt: TGTGCCAGCAGTACCCGCCGCACATCCTACAATGAGCAGTTCTTC

v_gene: TRBV7-3
d_gene: .
j_gene: TRBJ2-2
abundance: .
CDR3aa: CASSLMGTNTGELFF
CDR3nt: TGTGCCAGCAGCTTAATGGGGACAAACACCGGGGAGCTGTTTTTT

v_gene: TRBV6-5
d_gene: .
j_gene: TRBJ1-1
abundance: .
CDR3aa: CASSYRTVSTEAFF
CDR3nt: TGTGCCAGCAGTTACAGGACAGTGAGCACTGAAGCTTTCTTT

v_gene: TRBV9
d_gene: .
j_gene: TRBJ2-1
abundance: .
CDR3aa: CASSVETSSEQFF
CDR3nt: TGTGCCAGCAGCGTAGAAACTAGTAGCGAGCAGTTCTTC

v_gene: TRBV5-1
d_gene: .
j_gene: TRBJ2-3
abundance: once
CDR3aa: CASSLDGGPATDTQYF
CDR3nt: TGCGCCAGCAGCTTGGACGGGGGGCCCGCCACAGATACGCAGTATTTT

v_gene: TRBV19
d_gene: TRBD1
j_gene: TRBJ1-2
abundance: few
CDR3aa: CASSATGVNYGYTF
CDR3nt: TGTGCCAGTAGTGCAACAGGGGTAAACTATGGCTACACCTTC

v_gene: TRBV15
d_gene: TRBD1
j_gene: TRBJ2-7
abundance: .
CDR3aa: CATSERQGLGYEQYF
CDR3nt: TGTGCCACCAGCGAACGACAGGGGTTAGGCTACGAGCAGTACTTC

v_gene: TRBV27
d_gene: TRBD1
j_gene: TRBJ2-2
abundance: .
CDR3aa: CASSPRPGQGAAGELFF
CDR3nt: TGTGCCAGCAGTCCTCGCCCGGGACAGGGGGCGGCCGGGGAGCTGTTTTTT

v_gene: TRBV29-1
d_gene: TRBD1
j_gene: TRBJ2-7
abundance: .
CDR3aa: CSVDSDREKYF
CDR3nt: TGCAGCGTTGACAGTGACAGGGAGAAGTACTTC

v_gene: TRBV4-1
d_gene: .
j_gene: TRBJ2-7
abundance: .
CDR3aa: CASSYGANRANPYEQYF
CDR3nt: TGCGCCAGCAGCTATGGGGCGAACAGGGCCAATCCCTACGAGCAGTACTTC

v_gene: TRBV7-2
d_gene: TRBD1
j_gene: TRBJ1-6
abundance: .
CDR3aa: CASSKPGQYNSPLHF
CDR3nt: TGTGCCAGCAGCAAACCGGGACAGTATAATTCACCCCTCCACTTT

v_gene: TRBV3-1/TRBV3-2
d_gene: TRBD2
j_gene: TRBJ2-1
abundance: once
CDR3aa: CASSQVSWLAEEDNEQFF
CDR3nt: TGTGCCAGCAGCCAAGTTTCTTGGCTAGCGGAGGAGGACAATGAGCAGTTCTTC

v_gene: TRBV2
d_gene: TRBD1
j_gene: TRBJ1-4
abundance: .
CDR3aa: CASIDRGSEKLFF
CDR3nt: TGTGCCAGCATCGACAGGGGGTCTGAAAAACTGTTTTTT

v_gene: TRBV7-9
d_gene: TRBD2
j_gene: TRBJ2-1
abundance: .
CDR3aa: CASSLGVGQTSGGYNEQFF
CDR3nt: TGTGCCAGCAGCTTAGGTGTCGGGCAAACTAGCGGGGGGTACAATGAGCAGTTCTTC

v_gene: TRBV2
d_gene: TRBD1
j_gene: TRBJ1-1
abundance: .
CDR3aa: CASRLQGAATNTEAFF
CDR3nt: TGTGCCAGCAGACTACAGGGGGCCGCGACGAACACTGAAGCTTTCTTT

v_gene: TRBV5-4
d_gene: TRBD2
j_gene: TRBJ2-3
abundance: .
CDR3aa: CATSTTSGISYTQYF
CDR3nt: TGTGCCACCAGCACCACTAGCGGGATTTCATATACGCAGTATTTT

v_gene: TRBV19
d_gene: TRBD1
j_gene: TRBJ2-7
abundance: .
CDR3aa: CASTDRGPSYEQYF
CDR3nt: TGTGCCAGTACCGACAGGGGCCCATCCTACGAGCAGTACTTC

v_gene: TRBV7-9
d_gene: .
j_gene: TRBJ2-1
abundance: .
CDR3aa: CASDLNHNEQFF
CDR3nt: TGTGCCAGCGACTTAAATCACAATGAGCAGTTCTTC

v_gene: TRBV5-1
d_gene: .
j_gene: TRBJ2-1
abundance: .
CDR3aa: CASSLGLASYNEQFF
CDR3nt: TGCGCCAGCAGCTTGGGGCTAGCGAGTTACAATGAGCAGTTCTTC

v_gene: TRBV29-1
d_gene: .
j_gene: TRBJ1-5
abundance: .
CDR3aa: CSAAFYSNQPQHF
CDR3nt: TGCAGCGCCGCATTCTATAGCAATCAGCCCCAGCATTTT